The 13 T cell receptor beta chains given below trace back to one sample, sequenced in a study of beta chain features in type 1 diabetes. Notes on the study in general: All four CD4+ subsets of Type 1 diabetes patients contained TCRB CDR3s that were moderately but significantly shorter.

cDNA synthesis used the whole RNA isolate, giving expressed TCRB sequences. Sequencing used immunoSEQ multiplex PCR; TCRdb keeps in-frame clones, though not all of them. The top ten hold less than 0.04% of the sample, which has over 650,000 clones, roughly 13% seen once. Antigens of these TCRs are unknown. Sequencing used naive CD4+ T cells from blood. All receptors derive from a young man with type 1 diabetes.

This chain connects TRBV7-9 to TRBJ1-2; D not resolved. The CDR3 has 13 residues. The ends were cut back, 5 bases at V and 6 bases at J, with 13 bases in the middle. From germline, CDR1 is SEHNR and CDR2 FQNEAQ (reference sequence). The CDR3 DNA is TGTGCCAGCAGCCCTAGCTCATTTAATGGCTACACCTTC. Translating gives CASSPSSFNGYTF.

The chain uses TRBV7-2 and TRBJ1-2; D is unresolved. The ends were cut back, 5 bases at V and 8 bases at J, with 18 bases in the middle. There are 14 residues in the CDR3. Germline assignment: CDR1 SGHTA and CDR2 FQGNSA. This CDR3 is CASSPRDFYVGYTF. The DNA for the CDR3 is TGTGCCAGCAGCCCGAGAGATTTCTATGTAGGCTACACCTTC.

This clone was observed a handful of times. The V and J genes are TRBV5-1 and TRBJ1-2, with D unresolved. Germline values: CDR1 SGHRS, CDR2 YFSETQ. The CDR3 contains 16 residues. Trimming cost V 0 bases and J 3 bases, with 15 bases left between them. CDR3 nucleotide sequence: TGCGCCAGCAGCTTGGGGTCAGGCAGCCGCGACTATGGCTACACCTTC. Its protein is CASSLGSGSRDYGYTF.

Regarding this clone: Distinct nucleotide sequences in the sample also encode this CDR3. This chain links TRBV5-1 with TRBJ1-1, with a weak D call TRBD1 (5 bases). CDR3 length: 14 residues. V gave up 0 bases and J gave up 5 bases, with 11 bases separating them. Per the germline V gene, CDR1 is SGHRS and CDR2 is YFSETQ. CDR3 protein: CASSLGQGGTEAFF. The DNA of the CDR3 is TGCGCCAGCAGCTTGGGGCAGGGTGGGACTGAAGCTTTCTTT.

This clone came up a few times. The chain recombines TRBV27 with TRBJ1-5; D may be TRBD1 (6 bases). This CDR3 spans 14 amino acids. Germline CDR1 MNHEY, CDR2 SMNVEV (reference sequence). V lost 2 bases and J lost 6, with 11 bases in between. The chain's CDR3 is CASSLRGAGQPQHF. In DNA form, the CDR3 reads TGTGCCAGCAGTTTAAGGGGGGCCGGTCAGCCCCAGCATTTT.

This clone was picked up a small number of times. The chain couples TRBV5-6 to TRBJ1-1, with a tentative D call TRBD1 (6 bases). From germline, CDR1 is SGHDT and CDR2 YYEEEE. This CDR3 is built from 14 residues. Between the trimmed V and J ends, which lost 1 base and 2 bases, there was a span of 9 bases. The CDR3 here is CASSLYGTNTEAFF. CDR3 in DNA: TGTGCCAGCAGCTTGTACGGGACAAACACTGAAGCTTTCTTT. The complete variable domain, with remaining parts taken from reference TRBV5-6 and TRBJ1-1, reads DAGVTQSPTHLIKTRGQQVTLRCSPKSGHDTVSWYQQALGQGPQFIFQYYEEEERQRGNFPDRFSGHQFPNYSSELNVNALLLGDSALYLCASSLYGTNTEAFFGQGTRLTVV.

In its sample, this clone was seen a few times. The chain recombines TRBV6-5 with TRBJ2-5, with D possibly being TRBD2 (5 bases). V lost 5 bases, J lost 4 bases, and 17 bases lay in between. Germline V lookup: CDR1 MNHEY, CDR2 SVGAGI. This CDR3 has 15 residues. The CDR3 reads CASSILAFEGETQYF. The CDR3 region has the DNA TGTGCCAGCAGTATACTCGCCTTTGAGGGAGAGACCCAGTACTTC.

This clone was picked up a small number of times. The chain uses TRBV18 and TRBJ2-7; D gene ambiguous. Trimming pared 2 bases from V and 2 bases from J, leaving 13 bases between. Germline-derived CDR1 and CDR2 are KGHSH and LQKENI. The CDR3 is made up of 15 amino acids. DNA for the CDR3: TGTGCCAGCTCACCAAATACCAGTCCTACCTACGAGCAGTACTTC. This translates into CASSPNTSPTYEQYF. The variable domain in full, completed from reference TRBV18 and TRBJ2-7, reads NAGVMQNPRHLVRRRGQEARLRCSPMKGHSHVYWYRQLPEEGLKFMVYLQKENIIDESGMPKERFSAEFPKEGPSILRIQQVVRGDSAAYFCASSPNTSPTYEQYFGPGTRLTVT.

This CDR3 is CASSQDGWNTEAFF. Here the CDR3 DNA reads TGTGCCAGCAGCCAAGATGGCTGGAACACTGAAGCTTTCTTT. The chain recombines TRBV14 with TRBJ1-1; D not certain. V gave up 0 bases and J gave up 1 base, with 6 bases separating them. The germline CDR1 and CDR2 sequences are SGHDN and FVKESK. The CDR3 extends over 14 amino acids.

The sample holds a few counts of this clone. The chain combines TRBV30 with TRBJ1-4; no clear D. The germline CDR1 and CDR2 sequences are GTSNPN and SVGIG (reference sequence). This CDR3 has 12 amino acids. The germline V and J ends were trimmed by 3 bases and 4 bases, with 6 bases remaining between them. The CDR3 nucleotides read TGTGCCTGGAGCAGATTTAATGAAAAACTGTTTTTT. Translation: CAWSRFNEKLFF.

J is TRBJ2-1 and V is TRBV5-1, with D possibly TRBD1 on 6 matching bases. Germline V gene lookup returns CDR1 SGHRS and CDR2 YFSETQ. CDR3 length: 16 amino acids. V lost 4 bases, J lost 4 bases, and 18 bases lay in between. The CDR3, as DNA: TGCGCCAGCAGCACAACGGCAGGGGTGTCGTACAATGAGCAGTTCTTC. Its translation: CASSTTAGVSYNEQFF.

Comment on this clone: This same CDR3 is encoded by further DNA sequences in the sample. CDR3 residues: CASSPGGTNTGELFF. The CDR3 coding sequence is TGTGCCAGCAGCCCCGGGGGTACGAACACCGGGGAGCTGTTTTTT. The chain uses TRBV9 and TRBJ2-2, with D maybe TRBD2 (6 bases). Trimming pared 4 bases from V and 0 bases from J, leaving 10 bases between. Germline V gives CDR1 SGDLS, CDR2 YYNGEE. The CDR3 sequence is 15 residues long.

This clone was seen more than once but under ten times. The rearrangement joins TRBV6-5 to TRBJ2-4, with D tentatively TRBD1 (5 bases). This CDR3 has 12 amino acids. CDR1 MNHEY and CDR2 SVGAGI come from the germline V gene. The V gene lost 5 bases and the J gene lost 14 bases, with 16 bases spanning the gap. In DNA form, the CDR3 reads TGTGCCAGCAGTGGCGCAGGGTCCCAAAAGTACTTC. It encodes CASSGAGSQKYF.